Listed below are T cell receptor beta chains from one sample, sequenced in a study of cytomegalovirus exposure and HLA in healthy donors. The assay was immunoSEQ multiplex PCR, and TCRdb's table has in-frame clones only and misses some. The table includes tens of thousands of clones, roughly 75% detected once. Sequenced input: PBMCs. The receptors shown here come from a man aged 25 to 45 in good health and CMV-seropositive. Both conserved end residues are part of each CDR3. Fields, in order: J gene, V gene, D gene, clone size, CDR3 DNA, CDR3 protein. A D gene is named only where the DNA matches it firmly. Only part of the rows carry a size: once, few, many, or a class if the clone is expanded.

>TRBJ1-3|TRBV6-1|NA|NA
TGTGCCAGCAGTGAACCGGGGTTCAGAAACACCATATATTTT
CASSEPGFRNTIYF
>TRBJ1-6|TRBV4-3|NA|few
TGCGCCAGCAGCCAAGATAGGGGAGGGGATTCACCCCTCCACTTT
CASSQDRGGDSPLHF
>TRBJ1-5|TRBV4-3|NA|NA
TGCGCCAGCAGCCAAGCTCAGGGACATCCCCAGCATTTT
CASSQAQGHPQHF
>TRBJ1-2|TRBV4-1|TRBD1|NA
TGCGCCAGCAGCCAGGAGGGGGTGGGACAGGGCCATGGCTACACCTTC
CASSQEGVGQGHGYTF
>TRBJ2-4|TRBV9|NA|NA
TGTGCCAGCCAATCTGGGGAGGACGGAAACATTCAGTACTTC
CASQSGEDGNIQYF
>TRBJ2-4|TRBV28|NA|NA
TGTGCCGGCGAAGCCGGGACAACCTGGAACATTCAGTACTTC
CAGEAGTTWNIQYF
>TRBJ2-7|TRBV7-6|NA|NA
TGTGCCAGCAGCTTAGGGAGGGGCTCCTACGAGCAGTACTTC
CASSLGRGSYEQYF
>TRBJ1-5|TRBV6-4|TRBD1|NA
TGTGCCAGCAGTGACGGGACAGGGGGCAATCAGCCCCAGCATTTT
CASSDGTGGNQPQHF
>TRBJ2-1|TRBV4-1|TRBD2|NA
TGCGCCAGCAGCCAAGGCCCCCGGCGGGGGAATGAGCAGTTCTTC
CASSQGPRRGNEQFF
>TRBJ1-2|TRBV6-5|NA|NA
TGTGCCAGCAGTGTCAGGGAGGCGGGTGGCTACACCTTC
CASSVREAGGYTF
>TRBJ1-4|TRBV4-3|NA|NA
TGCGCCAGCAGCCAAGATTGGGCAGGAGGATGGGAAAAACTGTTTTTT
CASSQDWAGGWEKLFF
>TRBJ1-6|TRBV28|NA|NA
TGTGCCAGCAGTAACTCTCTCTTCTCAGGGAATTCACCCCTCCACTTT
CASSNSLFSGNSPLHF
>TRBJ2-5|TRBV29-1|NA|NA
TGCAGCGGTGCCGCGGACTACTTAGAGACCCAGTACTTC
CSGAADYLETQYF
>TRBJ2-6|TRBV19|TRBD1|few
TGTGCCAGTAGTAAGGGACAGGGAGTCTCTGGGGCCAACGTCCTGACTTTC
CASSKGQGVSGANVLTF
>TRBJ1-2|TRBV28|TRBD1|NA
TGTGCCAGCATCTCTCCGGGACAGGGTGTCTCTAACTATGGCTACACCTTC
CASISPGQGVSNYGYTF
>TRBJ1-2|TRBV7-2|NA|NA
TGTGCCAGCAGCTTAGCCCCGGGACATTCTAACTATGGCTACACCTTC
CASSLAPGHSNYGYTF
>TRBJ2-7|TRBV5-4|TRBD2|few
TGTGCCAGCAGCTTGGATCGAGCGGGGGGCTACGAGCAGTACTTC
CASSLDRAGGYEQYF
>TRBJ2-2|TRBV13|NA|NA
TGTGCCAGCAGCTTCGCGGGGCCTCGGGACACCGGGGAGCTGTTTTTT
CASSFAGPRDTGELFF
>TRBJ1-5|TRBV2|NA|few
TGTGCCAGCAGTAAGGAGGGATTAGGTCAGCCCCAGCATTTT
CASSKEGLGQPQHF
>TRBJ1-5|TRBV5-6|NA|NA
TGTGCCAGCAGCTTTGGTGGAGGCGGTCAGCCCCAGCATTTT
CASSFGGGGQPQHF
>TRBJ2-7|TRBV9|TRBD2|once
TGTGCCAGCAGCGCTAGCGGGGGGACCTCCTACGAGCAGTACTTC
CASSASGGTSYEQYF
>TRBJ1-2|TRBV5-1|NA|NA
TGCGCCAGCAGCTTAGACCCAGGATTAAAAGGGGTCTACACCTTC
CASSLDPGLKGVYTF
>TRBJ1-2|TRBV5-1|NA|NA
TGCGCCAGCAGCTCGACAGCCGCTAACTATGGCTACACCTTC
CASSSTAANYGYTF
>TRBJ2-3|TRBV28|NA|NA
TGTGCCAGCAGTTGGGGGGTAACAGATACGCAGTATTTT
CASSWGVTDTQYF
>TRBJ2-7|TRBV4-2|TRBD2|NA
TGTGCCAGCAGCCAAGGATCCTGGCTAGCGGGGGTCGCTTTGGAGGCCGAGCAGTACTTC
CASSQGSWLAGVALEAEQYF
>TRBJ2-3|TRBV5-4|TRBD1|NA
TGTGCCAGCAGCTTGTCGGGACAGGCCTCCACAGATACGCAGTATTTT
CASSLSGQASTDTQYF
>TRBJ2-3|TRBV4-2|TRBD2|NA
TGTGCCAGCAGCCAAAATCGGCGCGGGGGGGCCGGTGATACGCAGTATTTT
CASSQNRRGGAGDTQYF
>TRBJ2-5|TRBV29-1|TRBD1|few
TGCAGCGTTGAGACCCAGACAGGGATCCAAGAGACCCAGTACTTC
CSVETQTGIQETQYF
>TRBJ2-3|TRBV30|NA|NA
TGTGCCTGGAGTGTCGGGGGCACAGATACGCAGTATTTT
CAWSVGGTDTQYF
>TRBJ1-6|TRBV11-2|NA|NA
TGTGCCAGCAGCGCCCGCCCAGTGGGAGTGGGAGATTCACCCCTCCACTTT
CASSARPVGVGDSPLHF
>TRBJ1-1|TRBV5-1|NA|NA
TGCGCCAGCAGCTTGGAACTTCTGACAGGTTACTTAATGAACACTGAAGCTTTCTTT
CASSLELLTGYLMNTEAFF
>TRBJ1-6|TRBV5-1|TRBD1|NA
TGCGCCAGTGGACAGGGGAGGAATTCACCCCTCCACTTT
CASGQGRNSPLHF
>TRBJ2-2|TRBV5-1|TRBD1|NA
TGCGCCAGCACCCTCGGGCCACAACAGGGGGACACCGGGGAGCTGTTTTTT
CASTLGPQQGDTGELFF
>TRBJ2-7|TRBV4-2|NA|NA
TGTGCCAGCAGCCCGACCGGGGAAGTGCGCGAGCAGTACTTC
CASSPTGEVREQYF
>TRBJ1-2|TRBV11-2|TRBD1|NA
TGTGCCAGCAGCTCGTCAGACAGGGTGTATGGCTACACCTTC
CASSSSDRVYGYTF
>TRBJ2-3|TRBV4-2|NA|NA
TGTGCCAGCAGCCAAGACAAGTTCTCGTCCGGTACGCAGTATTTT
CASSQDKFSSGTQYF
>TRBJ1-3|TRBV12-5|TRBD1|NA
TGTGCTAGTGGTCCCCCCACAGGGGCCGGAAACACCATATATTTT
CASGPPTGAGNTIYF
>TRBJ2-3|TRBV6-4|NA|few
TGTGCCAGCAGTGAAGGGGACACAGATACGCAGTATTTT
CASSEGDTDTQYF
>TRBJ2-3|TRBV9|TRBD1|NA
TGTGCCAGCAGCGTAGAAGGGACAGGGGTAGCAGATACGCAGTATTTT
CASSVEGTGVADTQYF
>TRBJ1-5|TRBV10-3|TRBD1|few
TGTGCCATCAGTGAGTCCTCTACAGGGGTTGGCAATCAGCCCCAGCATTTT
CAISESSTGVGNQPQHF
>TRBJ1-2|TRBV25-1|NA|NA
TGTGCCAGCCGCGGGAAAGCGAACTATGGCTACACCTTC
CASRGKANYGYTF
>TRBJ2-2|TRBV4-2|TRBD1|NA
TGTGCCAGCAGCCCCTTATTTGGGACAGCTAACACCGGGGAGCTGTTTTTT
CASSPLFGTANTGELFF
>TRBJ1-1|TRBV19|TRBD1|NA
TGTGCCAGTAGTATGAATATGAGGGACAGGGACACTGAAGCTTTCTTT
CASSMNMRDRDTEAFF
>TRBJ1-3|TRBV6-5|NA|NA
TGTGCCAGCAGTTACTGGGGCAGCACCTCTGGAAACACCATATATTTT
CASSYWGSTSGNTIYF
>TRBJ1-5|TRBV30|NA|NA
TGTGCCTGGAACCCGCGCAGCAATCAGCCCCAGCATTTT
CAWNPRSNQPQHF
>TRBJ1-1|TRBV27|NA|few
TGTGCCAGCAGTTCCGGGAAAATGAACACTGAAGCTTTCTTT
CASSSGKMNTEAFF
>TRBJ1-1|TRBV9|TRBD1|NA
TGTGCCAGCAGCACCGAGTGGACAGGGGGGGATGAAGCTTTCTTT
CASSTEWTGGDEAFF
>TRBJ2-7|TRBV11-2|TRBD1|NA
TGTGCCAGCAGCCCAGGGGGCTCACTCTCCTACGAGCAGTACTTC
CASSPGGSLSYEQYF